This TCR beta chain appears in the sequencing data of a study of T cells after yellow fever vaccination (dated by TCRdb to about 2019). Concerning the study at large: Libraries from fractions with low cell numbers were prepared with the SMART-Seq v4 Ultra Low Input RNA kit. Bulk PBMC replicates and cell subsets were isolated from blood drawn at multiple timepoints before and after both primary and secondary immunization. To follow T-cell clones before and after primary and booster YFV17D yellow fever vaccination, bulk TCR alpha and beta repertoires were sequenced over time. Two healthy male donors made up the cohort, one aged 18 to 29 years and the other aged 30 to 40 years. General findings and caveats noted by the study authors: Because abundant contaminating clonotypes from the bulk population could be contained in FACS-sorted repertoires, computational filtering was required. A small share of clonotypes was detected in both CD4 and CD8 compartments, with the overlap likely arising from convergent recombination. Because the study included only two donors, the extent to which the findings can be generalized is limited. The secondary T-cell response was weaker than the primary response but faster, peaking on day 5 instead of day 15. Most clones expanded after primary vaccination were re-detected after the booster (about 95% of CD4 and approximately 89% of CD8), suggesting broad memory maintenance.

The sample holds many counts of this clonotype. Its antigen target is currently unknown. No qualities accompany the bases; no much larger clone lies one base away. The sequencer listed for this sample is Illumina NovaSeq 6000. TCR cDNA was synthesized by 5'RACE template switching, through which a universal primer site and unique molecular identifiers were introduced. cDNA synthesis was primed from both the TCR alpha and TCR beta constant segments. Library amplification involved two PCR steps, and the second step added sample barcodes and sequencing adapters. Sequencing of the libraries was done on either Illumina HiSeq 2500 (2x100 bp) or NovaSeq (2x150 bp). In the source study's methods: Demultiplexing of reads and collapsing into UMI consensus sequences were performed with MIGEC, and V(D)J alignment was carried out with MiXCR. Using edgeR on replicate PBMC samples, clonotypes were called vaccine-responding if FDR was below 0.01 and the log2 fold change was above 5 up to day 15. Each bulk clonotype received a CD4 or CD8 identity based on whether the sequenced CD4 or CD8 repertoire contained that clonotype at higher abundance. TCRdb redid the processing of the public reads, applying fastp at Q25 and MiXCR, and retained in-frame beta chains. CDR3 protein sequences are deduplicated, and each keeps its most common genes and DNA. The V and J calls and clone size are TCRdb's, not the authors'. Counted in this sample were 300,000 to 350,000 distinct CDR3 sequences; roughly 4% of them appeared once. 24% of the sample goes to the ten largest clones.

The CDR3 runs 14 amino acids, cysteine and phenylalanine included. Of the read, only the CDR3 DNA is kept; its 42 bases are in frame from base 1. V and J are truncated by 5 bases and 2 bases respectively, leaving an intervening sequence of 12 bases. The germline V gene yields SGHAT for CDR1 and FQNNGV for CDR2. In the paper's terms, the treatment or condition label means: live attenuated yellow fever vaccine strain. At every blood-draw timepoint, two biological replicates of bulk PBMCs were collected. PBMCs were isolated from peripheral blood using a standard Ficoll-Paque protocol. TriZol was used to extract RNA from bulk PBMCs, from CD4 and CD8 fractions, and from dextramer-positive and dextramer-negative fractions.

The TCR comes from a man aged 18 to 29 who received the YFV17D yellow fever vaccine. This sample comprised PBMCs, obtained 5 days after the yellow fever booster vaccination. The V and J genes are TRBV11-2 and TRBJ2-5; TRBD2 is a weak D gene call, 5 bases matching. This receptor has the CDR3 CASSGGFPQETQYF. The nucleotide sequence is TGTGCCAGCAGCGGAGGCTTTCCGCAAGAGACCCAGTACTTC.